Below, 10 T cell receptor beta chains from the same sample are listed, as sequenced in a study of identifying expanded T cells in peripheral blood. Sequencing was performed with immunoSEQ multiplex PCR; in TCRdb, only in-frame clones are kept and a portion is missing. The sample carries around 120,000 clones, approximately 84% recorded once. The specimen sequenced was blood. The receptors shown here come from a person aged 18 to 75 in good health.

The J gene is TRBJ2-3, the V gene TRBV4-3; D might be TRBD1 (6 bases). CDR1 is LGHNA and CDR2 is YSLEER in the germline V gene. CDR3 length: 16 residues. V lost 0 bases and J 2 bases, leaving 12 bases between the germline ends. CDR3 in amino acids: CASSQDGAGATDTQYF. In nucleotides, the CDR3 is TGCGCCAGCAGCCAAGATGGGGCAGGGGCCACAGATACGCAGTATTTT.

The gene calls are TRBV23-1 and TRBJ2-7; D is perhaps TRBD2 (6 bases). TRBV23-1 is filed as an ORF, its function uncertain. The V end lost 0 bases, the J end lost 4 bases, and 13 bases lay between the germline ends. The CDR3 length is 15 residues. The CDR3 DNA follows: TGCGCCAGCAGTCAATCTAGGGCGGGATCATACGAGCAGTACTTC. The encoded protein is CASSQSRAGSYEQYF.

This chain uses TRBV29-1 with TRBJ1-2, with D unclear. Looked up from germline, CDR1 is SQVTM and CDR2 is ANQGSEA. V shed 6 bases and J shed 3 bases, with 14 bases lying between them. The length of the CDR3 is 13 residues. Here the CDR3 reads CSVHLNLYYGYTF. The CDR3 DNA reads TGCAGCGTGCACCTGAATTTATACTATGGCTACACCTTC.

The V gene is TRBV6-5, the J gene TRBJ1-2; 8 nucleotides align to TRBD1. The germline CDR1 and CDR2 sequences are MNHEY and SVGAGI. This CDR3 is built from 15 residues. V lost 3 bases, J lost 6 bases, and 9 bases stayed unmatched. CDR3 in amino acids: CASSYSDRAGDGYTF. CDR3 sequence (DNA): TGTGCCAGCAGTTATTCGGACAGGGCGGGGGATGGCTACACCTTC.

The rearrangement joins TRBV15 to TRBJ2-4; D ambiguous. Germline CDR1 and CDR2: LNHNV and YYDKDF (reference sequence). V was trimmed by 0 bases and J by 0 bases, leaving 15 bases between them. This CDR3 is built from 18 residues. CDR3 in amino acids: CATSRDPARSLAKNIQYF. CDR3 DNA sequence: TGTGCCACCAGCAGAGACCCCGCCAGGTCATTAGCCAAAAACATTCAGTACTTC.

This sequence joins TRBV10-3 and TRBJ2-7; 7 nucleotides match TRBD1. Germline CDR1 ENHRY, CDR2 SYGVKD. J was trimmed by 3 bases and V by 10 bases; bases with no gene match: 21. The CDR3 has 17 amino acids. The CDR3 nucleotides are TGTGCCACGGCCCCCCACCCCGGGACAGCCCAAGACTACGAGCAGTACTTC. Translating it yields CATAPHPGTAQDYEQYF.

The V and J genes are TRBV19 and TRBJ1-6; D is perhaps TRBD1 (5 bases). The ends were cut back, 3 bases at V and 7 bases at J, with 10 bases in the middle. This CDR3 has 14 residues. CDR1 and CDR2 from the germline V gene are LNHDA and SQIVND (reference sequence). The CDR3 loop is CASSIGTENSPLHF. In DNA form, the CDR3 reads TGTGCCAGTAGTATCGGGACGGAGAATTCACCCCTCCACTTT.

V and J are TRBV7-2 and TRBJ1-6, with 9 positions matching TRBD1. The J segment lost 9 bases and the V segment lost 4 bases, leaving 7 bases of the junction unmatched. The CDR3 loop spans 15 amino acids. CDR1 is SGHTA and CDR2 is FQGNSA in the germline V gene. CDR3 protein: CASSSLQGASSPLHF. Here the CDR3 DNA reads TGTGCCAGCAGCTCCTTACAGGGGGCAAGTTCACCCCTCCACTTT.

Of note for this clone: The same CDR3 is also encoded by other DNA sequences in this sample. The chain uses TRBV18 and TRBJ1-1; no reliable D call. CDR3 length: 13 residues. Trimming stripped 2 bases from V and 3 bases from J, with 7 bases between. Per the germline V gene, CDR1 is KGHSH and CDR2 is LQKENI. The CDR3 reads CASSPAGYTEAFF. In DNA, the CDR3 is TGTGCCAGCTCACCAGCGGGTTACACTGAAGCTTTCTTT. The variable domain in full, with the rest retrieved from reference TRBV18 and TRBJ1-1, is NAGVMQNPRHLVRRRGQEARLRCSPMKGHSHVYWYRQLPEEGLKFMVYLQKENIIDESGMPKERFSAEFPKEGPSILRIQQVVRGDSAAYFCASSPAGYTEAFFGQGTRLTVV.

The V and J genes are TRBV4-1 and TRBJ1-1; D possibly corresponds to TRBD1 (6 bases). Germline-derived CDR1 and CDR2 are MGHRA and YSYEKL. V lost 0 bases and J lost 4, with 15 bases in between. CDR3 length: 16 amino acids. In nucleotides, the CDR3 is TGCGCCAGCAGCCAAGAACCTGGACAGTGGGGCACTGAAGCTTTCTTT. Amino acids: CASSQEPGQWGTEAFF.